This T cell receptor (beta chain) was sequenced during a study of Ad26.COV2.S vaccination and SARS-CoV-2 variants. TCRdb keeps only in-frame clones here, not all; method: immunoSEQ multiplex PCR. Here the sample spans 40,000 to 55,000 clones, about 83% being singletons. This CDR3 region has 16 residues. Looked up from germline, CDR1 is ENHRY and CDR2 is SYGVKD. Trimming at V came to 4 bases and at J to 4 bases, leaving 4 bases not matched to a gene. The receptor was derived from a human donor who had recovered from COVID-19. Specimen: peripheral blood, collected after recovery from COVID-19. The chain employs TRBV10-3 and TRBJ2-3; TRBD2 aligns across 14 bases. The CDR3 DNA follows: TGTGCCATCAGTGCGACTAGCGGGAGGGGGGCAGATACGCAGTATTTT. Translated, it gives CAISATSGRGADTQYF.